Listed below are T cell receptor beta chains from one sample, sequenced in a study of control samples from healthy donors and cancer patients. Measured with immunoSEQ multiplex PCR; TCRdb has only the in-frame clones, and not every one. This sample has 100,000 to 150,000 clones; over 75% occur once, and the top ten carry roughly 3.2%. The material sequenced was blood. Source of these receptors: a man in his fifties in good health. The CDR3 runs from the conserved cysteine through the conserved F or W. Fields, in order: D gene, V gene, J gene, clone size, CDR3 DNA, CDR3 protein. A D gene is named only where the DNA matches it firmly. A clone size is listed for some rows: how often the clone was seen (once, few, many), or a class if it is expanded.

>-|TRBV5-1|TRBJ1-2|-
TGCGCCAGCAGGGTTCAGGAGGTCACTAACTATGGCTACACCTTC
CASRVQEVTNYGYTF
>-|TRBV29-1|TRBJ2-3|-
TGCAGCGCCGTAGATTTGAGAACGCAGTATTTT
CSAVDLRTQYF
>TRBD1|TRBV6-6|TRBJ1-3|once
TGTGCCAGCAGTCCCGGACAGGGGGGCGGAAACACCATATATTTT
CASSPGQGGGNTIYF
>-|TRBV5-8|TRBJ1-5|-
TGTGCCAGCACCTCAGGGGTGGACAATCAGCCCCAGCATTTT
CASTSGVDNQPQHF
>TRBD2|TRBV6-5|TRBJ2-1|-
TGTGCCAGCAGACCCGGGGGGGCCCGTAACAATGAGCAGTTCTTC
CASRPGGARNNEQFF
>-|TRBV7-3|TRBJ2-3|-
TGTGCCAGCAGCTTAATGGTCACAGATACGCAGTATTTT
CASSLMVTDTQYF
>TRBD1|TRBV9|TRBJ2-2|-
TGTGCCAGCAGCCCACCGGGACAGACGAACACCGGGGAGCTGTTTTTT
CASSPPGQTNTGELFF
>TRBD2|TRBV11-3|TRBJ2-5|-
TGTGCCAGCAGCTTACGTCGCGGGGGGCGACAAGAGACCCAGTACTTC
CASSLRRGGRQETQYF
>-|TRBV18|TRBJ1-1|-
TGTGCCAGCTCACCATATGCGGGGGTGGGCACTGAAGCTTTCTTT
CASSPYAGVGTEAFF
>-|TRBV6-5|TRBJ2-3|-
TGTGCCAGCAGTTACGGAGGAGCAGATACGCAGTATTTT
CASSYGGADTQYF
>-|TRBV9|TRBJ1-2|-
TGTGCCAGCAGTACAACAGGGCCCAGCTATGGCTACACCTTC
CASSTTGPSYGYTF
>-|TRBV5-1|TRBJ2-3|-
TGCGCCAGCAGCTCCAATCAGGGGAGCACAGATACGCAGTATTTT
CASSSNQGSTDTQYF
>-|TRBV5-1|TRBJ2-5|-
TGCGCCAGCAGCTTGGGACCAAACCAAGAGACCCAGTACTTC
CASSLGPNQETQYF
>-|TRBV12-3/TRBV12-4|TRBJ2-2|-
TGTGCCAGCAGTCTAGCGACAGTATTGGAGCTGTTTTTT
CASSLATVLELFF
>TRBD1|TRBV6-5|TRBJ2-2|few
TGTGCCAGCAGACGGGGACAGGGAGACACCGGGGAGCTGTTTTTT
CASRRGQGDTGELFF
>-|TRBV15|TRBJ1-6|-
TGTGCCACCAGCTGGGGGAGGGACGGATCACCCCTCCACTTT
CATSWGRDGSPLHF
>-|TRBV10-1|TRBJ2-7|-
TGCGCCAGCAGTGAGTACTCCTACGAGCAGTACTTC
CASSEYSYEQYF
>TRBD1|TRBV4-1|TRBJ1-6|-
TGCGCCAGCAGACCCGGGACAGGCAATAATTCACCCCTCCACTTT
CASRPGTGNNSPLHF
>TRBD1|TRBV6-5|TRBJ1-6|-
TGTGCCAGCAGTTACCAAGGGACAGGGCTGTCACCCCTCCACTTT
CASSYQGTGLSPLHF
>-|TRBV10-3|TRBJ1-2|-
TGTGCCATCAGTAAAGAAGGCTCCTGGTATGGCTACACCTTC
CAISKEGSWYGYTF
>-|TRBV3-1/TRBV3-2|TRBJ2-2|-
TGTGCCAGCCGCCATCAGGGTTGGGCCGGGGAGCTGTTTTTT
CASRHQGWAGELFF
>-|TRBV18|TRBJ1-1|-
TGTGCCAGCTCAGGACCGCCTACGCAGGGACCAGCTTTCTTT
CASSGPPTQGPAFF
>-|TRBV19|TRBJ1-4|once
TGTGCCAGTACCGGGAATGAAAAACTGTTTTTT
CASTGNEKLFF
>-|TRBV3-1/TRBV3-2|TRBJ2-4|-
TGTGCCAGCAGCCAAGATGGCAGGTCCTCGCTACTGTACTTC
CASSQDGRSSLLYF
>-|TRBV18|TRBJ1-5|-
TGTGCCAGCTCACCACAGGGTTTTGACAATCAGCCCCAGCATTTT
CASSPQGFDNQPQHF
>TRBD1|TRBV12-3/TRBV12-4|TRBJ1-6|-
TGTGCCAGCAACCGGGACAGAAGTTCACCCCTCCACTTT
CASNRDRSSPLHF
>-|TRBV28|TRBJ1-4|few
TGTGCCAGCAGTTTCTTTGAAAAACTGTTTTTT
CASSFFEKLFF
>TRBD1|TRBV29-1|TRBJ1-5|-
TGCAGCGCCGGGACAGGCAGCAATCAGCCCCAGCATTTT
CSAGTGSNQPQHF
>-|TRBV7-2|TRBJ1-6|-
TGTGCCAGCAGCTTAGTCATCCGTCCTTCACCCCTCCACTTT
CASSLVIRPSPLHF
>-|TRBV29-1|TRBJ1-2|-
TGCAGCGTTGGTGAGTTTGAGATCAGTCGAAACTATGGCTACACCTTC
CSVGEFEISRNYGYTF
>-|TRBV5-1|TRBJ1-1|-
TGCGCCAGCAGCTGGGGCGGGACGCCGAACACTGAAGCTTTCTTT
CASSWGGTPNTEAFF
>TRBD1|TRBV6-7|TRBJ2-3|-
TGTGCCAGCAGTTACTCGCAAACCGGGACAGGGGGCTCAAGCACAGATACGCAGTATTTT
CASSYSQTGTGGSSTDTQYF
>-|TRBV11-3|TRBJ2-2|-
TGTGCCAGCAGCCTAAAAACAGGACCCGGGGAGCTGTTTTTT
CASSLKTGPGELFF
>-|TRBV10-3|TRBJ1-1|few
TGTGCCACCGGAAACCCCCCTCGCACTGAAGCTTTCTTT
CATGNPPRTEAFF
>-|TRBV4-1|TRBJ1-1|-
TGCGCCAGCAGCCAGTCTTATGAAGCTTTCTTT
CASSQSYEAFF
>-|TRBV10-3|TRBJ1-6|-
TGTGCCATCGGCGAAGGCTATTCACCCCTCCACTTT
CAIGEGYSPLHF
>-|TRBV2|TRBJ1-1|few
TGTGCCAGCAGCGATACAGGGACAATCGTCACTGAAGCTTTCTTT
CASSDTGTIVTEAFF
>-|TRBV5-1|TRBJ2-5|-
TGCGCCAGCAGCGCCGCCGGGACTGGGGGGACCCAGTACTTC
CASSAAGTGGTQYF